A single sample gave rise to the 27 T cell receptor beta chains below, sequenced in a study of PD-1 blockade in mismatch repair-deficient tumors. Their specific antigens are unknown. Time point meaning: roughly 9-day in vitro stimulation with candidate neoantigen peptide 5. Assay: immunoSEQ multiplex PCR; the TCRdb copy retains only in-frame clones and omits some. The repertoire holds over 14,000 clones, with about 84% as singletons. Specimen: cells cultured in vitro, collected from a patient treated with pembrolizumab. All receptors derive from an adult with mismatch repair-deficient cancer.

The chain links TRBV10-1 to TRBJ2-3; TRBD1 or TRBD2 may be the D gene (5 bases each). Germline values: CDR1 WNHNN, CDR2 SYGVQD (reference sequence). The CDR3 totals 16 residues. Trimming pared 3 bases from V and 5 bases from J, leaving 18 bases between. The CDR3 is CASSDPGRGSGDTQYF. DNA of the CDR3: TGCGCCAGCAGTGACCCGGGAAGGGGATCCGGAGATACGCAGTATTTT.

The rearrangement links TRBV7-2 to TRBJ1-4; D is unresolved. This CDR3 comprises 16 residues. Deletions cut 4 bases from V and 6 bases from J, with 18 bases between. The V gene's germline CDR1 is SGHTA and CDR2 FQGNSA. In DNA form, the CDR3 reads TGTGCCAGCAGCTCCTTTCCCCAATCTAGGCATGAAAAACTGTTTTTT. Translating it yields CASSSFPQSRHEKLFF.

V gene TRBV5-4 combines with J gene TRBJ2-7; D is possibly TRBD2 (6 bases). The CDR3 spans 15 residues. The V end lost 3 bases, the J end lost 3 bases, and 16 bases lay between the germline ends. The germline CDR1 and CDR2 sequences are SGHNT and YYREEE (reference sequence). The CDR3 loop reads CASSSGLGTLYEQYF. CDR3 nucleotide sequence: TGTGCCAGCAGCTCGGGTTTAGGGACTCTCTACGAGCAGTACTTC.

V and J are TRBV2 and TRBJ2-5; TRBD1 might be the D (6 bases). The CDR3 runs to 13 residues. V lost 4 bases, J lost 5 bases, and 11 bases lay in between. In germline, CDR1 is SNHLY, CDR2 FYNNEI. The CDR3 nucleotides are TGTGCCAGCAGTGGATCCAGGGGCGAGACCCAGTACTTC. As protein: CASSGSRGETQYF.

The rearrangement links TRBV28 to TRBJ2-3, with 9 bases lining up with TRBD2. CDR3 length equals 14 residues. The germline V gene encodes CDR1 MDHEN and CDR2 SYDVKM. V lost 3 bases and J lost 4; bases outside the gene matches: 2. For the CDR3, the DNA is TGTGCCAGCAGTTTCGGCGGGAGGGCAGATACGCAGTATTTT. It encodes CASSFGGRADTQYF. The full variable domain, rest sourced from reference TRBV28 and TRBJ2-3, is DVKVTQSSRYLVKRTGEKVFLECVQDMDHENMFWYRQDPGLGLRLIYFSYDVKMKEKGDIPEGYSVSREKKERFSLILESASTNQTSMYLCASSFGGRADTQYFGPGTRLTVL.

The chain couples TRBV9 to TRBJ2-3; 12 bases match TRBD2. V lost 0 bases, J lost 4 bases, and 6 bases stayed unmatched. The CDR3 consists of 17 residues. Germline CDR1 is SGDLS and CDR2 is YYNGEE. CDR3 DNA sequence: TGTGCCAGCAGCGTAGGGACTAGCGGGACCCTTTCAGATACGCAGTATTTT. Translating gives CASSVGTSGTLSDTQYF.

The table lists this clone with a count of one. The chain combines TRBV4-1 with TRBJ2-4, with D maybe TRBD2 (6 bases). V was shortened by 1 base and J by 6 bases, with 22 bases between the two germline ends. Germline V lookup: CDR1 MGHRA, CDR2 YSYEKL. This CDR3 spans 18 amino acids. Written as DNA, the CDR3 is TGCGCCAGCAGCCAAGGGGTCCTCACTGGGAGGACGAGAAACATTCAGTACTTC. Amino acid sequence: CASSQGVLTGRTRNIQYF.

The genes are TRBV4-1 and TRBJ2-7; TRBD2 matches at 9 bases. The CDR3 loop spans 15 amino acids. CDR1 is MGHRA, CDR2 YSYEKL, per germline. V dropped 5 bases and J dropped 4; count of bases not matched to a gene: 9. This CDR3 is CASSTGLARRYEQYF. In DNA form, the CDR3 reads TGCGCCAGCAGCACCGGACTAGCGAGAAGATACGAGCAGTACTTC.

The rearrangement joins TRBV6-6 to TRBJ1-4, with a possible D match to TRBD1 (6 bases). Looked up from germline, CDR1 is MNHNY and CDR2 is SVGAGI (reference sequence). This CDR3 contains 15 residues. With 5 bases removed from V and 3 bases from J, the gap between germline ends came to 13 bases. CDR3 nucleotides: TGTGCCAGCAGTGGGGGGCGCGCGGCTAATGAAAAACTGTTTTTT. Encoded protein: CASSGGRAANEKLFF.

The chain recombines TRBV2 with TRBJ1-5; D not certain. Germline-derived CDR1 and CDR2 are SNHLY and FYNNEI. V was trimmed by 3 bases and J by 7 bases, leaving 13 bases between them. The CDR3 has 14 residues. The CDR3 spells CASSDQQRRQPQHF. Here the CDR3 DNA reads TGTGCCAGCAGTGACCAACAGCGTCGCCAGCCCCAGCATTTT.

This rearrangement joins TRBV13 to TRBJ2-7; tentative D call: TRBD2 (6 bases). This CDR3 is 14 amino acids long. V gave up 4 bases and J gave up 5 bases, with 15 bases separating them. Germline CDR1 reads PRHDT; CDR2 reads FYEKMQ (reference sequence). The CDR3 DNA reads TGTGCCAGCAGCTCCCGGGGAGGAACCCACGAGCAGTACTTC. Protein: CASSSRGGTHEQYF.

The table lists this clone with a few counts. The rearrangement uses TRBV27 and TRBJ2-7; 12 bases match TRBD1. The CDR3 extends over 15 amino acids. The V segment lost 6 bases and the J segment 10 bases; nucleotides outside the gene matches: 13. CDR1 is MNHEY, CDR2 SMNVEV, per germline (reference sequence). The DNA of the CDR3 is TGTGCCAGCAGCTCATACGGGACAGGGGGCTCTCGACAGTACTTC. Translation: CASSSYGTGGSRQYF.

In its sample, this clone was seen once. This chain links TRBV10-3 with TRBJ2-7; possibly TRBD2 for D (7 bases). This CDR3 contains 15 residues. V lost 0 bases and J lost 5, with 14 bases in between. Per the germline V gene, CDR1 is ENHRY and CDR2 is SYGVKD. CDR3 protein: CAISESGGRRHEQYF. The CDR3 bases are TGTGCCATCAGTGAGTCGGGGGGGCGTAGACACGAGCAGTACTTC.

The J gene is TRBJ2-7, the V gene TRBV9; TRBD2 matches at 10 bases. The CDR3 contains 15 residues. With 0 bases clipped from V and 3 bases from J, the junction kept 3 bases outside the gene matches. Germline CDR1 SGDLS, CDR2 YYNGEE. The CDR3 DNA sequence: TGTGCCAGCAGCGTAGACCCTAGCGGGAGCTACGAGCAGTACTTC. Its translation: CASSVDPSGSYEQYF. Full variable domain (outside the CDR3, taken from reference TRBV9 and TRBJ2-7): DSGVTQTPKHLITATGQRVTLRCSPRSGDLSVYWYQQSLDQGLQFLIQYYNGEERAKGNILERFSAQQFPDLHSELNLSSLELGDSALYFCASSVDPSGSYEQYFGPGTRLTVT.

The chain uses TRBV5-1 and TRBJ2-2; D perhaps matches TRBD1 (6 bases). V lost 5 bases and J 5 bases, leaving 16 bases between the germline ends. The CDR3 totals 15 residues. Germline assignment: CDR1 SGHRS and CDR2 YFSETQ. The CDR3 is CASSSNTGSTGELFF. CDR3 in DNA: TGCGCCAGCAGTTCTAATACAGGGAGTACCGGGGAGCTGTTTTTT.

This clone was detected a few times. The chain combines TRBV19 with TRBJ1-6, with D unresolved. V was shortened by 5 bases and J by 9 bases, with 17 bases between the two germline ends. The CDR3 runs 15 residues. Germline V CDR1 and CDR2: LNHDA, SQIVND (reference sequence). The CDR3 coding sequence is TGTGCCAGTAGTCCCTACACCCTCGGAATTTCACCCCTCCACTTT. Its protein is CASSPYTLGISPLHF.

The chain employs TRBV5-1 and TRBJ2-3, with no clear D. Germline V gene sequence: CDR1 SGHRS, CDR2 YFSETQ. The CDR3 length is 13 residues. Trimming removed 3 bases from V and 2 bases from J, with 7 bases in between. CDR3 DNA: TGCGCCAGCAGCTCTCAGGTCACAGATACGCAGTATTTT. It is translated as CASSSQVTDTQYF.

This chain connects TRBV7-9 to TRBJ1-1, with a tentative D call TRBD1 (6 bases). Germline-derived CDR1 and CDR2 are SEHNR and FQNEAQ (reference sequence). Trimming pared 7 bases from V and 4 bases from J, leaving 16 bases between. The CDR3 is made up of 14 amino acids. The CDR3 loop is CASTVSQGSTEAFF. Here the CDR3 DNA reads TGTGCCAGCACCGTTAGCCAGGGGAGCACTGAAGCTTTCTTT.

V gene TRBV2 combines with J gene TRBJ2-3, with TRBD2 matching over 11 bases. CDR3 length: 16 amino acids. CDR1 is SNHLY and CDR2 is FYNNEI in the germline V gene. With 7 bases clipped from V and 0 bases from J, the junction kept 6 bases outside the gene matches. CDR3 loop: CASTVLAGVSTDTQYF. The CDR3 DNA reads TGTGCCAGCACTGTACTAGCGGGAGTTAGCACAGATACGCAGTATTTT.

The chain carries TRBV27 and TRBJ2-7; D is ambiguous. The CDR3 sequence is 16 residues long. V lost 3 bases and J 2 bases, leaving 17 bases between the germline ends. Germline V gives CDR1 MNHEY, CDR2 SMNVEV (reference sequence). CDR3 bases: TGTGCCAGCAGTTTTAGTGTGGCGGTGAAAACCTACGAGCAGTACTTC. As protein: CASSFSVAVKTYEQYF.

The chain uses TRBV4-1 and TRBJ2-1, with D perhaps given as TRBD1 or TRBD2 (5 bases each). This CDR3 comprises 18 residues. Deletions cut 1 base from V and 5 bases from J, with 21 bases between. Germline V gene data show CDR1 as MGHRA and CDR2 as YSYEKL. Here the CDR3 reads CASSQGLFFRDRDNEQFF. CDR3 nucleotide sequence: TGCGCCAGCAGCCAAGGATTATTCTTCCGGGACCGAGACAATGAGCAGTTCTTC.

Here the CDR3 reads CASSVVGTANYGYTF. The CDR3 nucleotides read TGTGCCAGCAGCGTAGTAGGGACAGCTAACTATGGCTACACCTTC. The V and J genes are TRBV9 and TRBJ1-2; 7 bases fit TRBD1. Germline loops: CDR1 SGDLS, CDR2 YYNGEE. V trimming: 0 bases; J trimming: 0 bases; junction bases outside the gene matches: 2. There are 15 residues in the CDR3.

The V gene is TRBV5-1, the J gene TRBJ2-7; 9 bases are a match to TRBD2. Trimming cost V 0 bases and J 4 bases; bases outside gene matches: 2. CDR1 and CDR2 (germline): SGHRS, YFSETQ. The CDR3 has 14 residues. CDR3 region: CASSLVAGGYEQYF. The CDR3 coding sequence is TGCGCCAGCAGCTTGGTCGCGGGAGGGTACGAGCAGTACTTC.

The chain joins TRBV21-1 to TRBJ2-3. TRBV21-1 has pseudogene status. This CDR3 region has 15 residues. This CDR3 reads CARRFQKESTDTQYF. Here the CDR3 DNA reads TGTGCCAGAAGATTTCAAAAAGAAAGCACAGATACGCAGTATTTT.

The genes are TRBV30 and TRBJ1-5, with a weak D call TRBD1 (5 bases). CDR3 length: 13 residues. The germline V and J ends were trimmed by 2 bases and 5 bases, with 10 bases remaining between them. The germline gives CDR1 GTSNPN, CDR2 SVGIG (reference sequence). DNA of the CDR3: TGTGCCTGGAGTTGGCAGGGTGATCAGCCCCAGCATTTT. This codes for CAWSWQGDQPQHF.

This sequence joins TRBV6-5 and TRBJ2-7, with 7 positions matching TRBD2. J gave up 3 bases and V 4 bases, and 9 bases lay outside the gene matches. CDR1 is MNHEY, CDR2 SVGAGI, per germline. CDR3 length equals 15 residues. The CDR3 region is CASSFRPRGGYEQYF. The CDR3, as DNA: TGTGCCAGCAGTTTTCGCCCCCGCGGGGGCTACGAGCAGTACTTC.

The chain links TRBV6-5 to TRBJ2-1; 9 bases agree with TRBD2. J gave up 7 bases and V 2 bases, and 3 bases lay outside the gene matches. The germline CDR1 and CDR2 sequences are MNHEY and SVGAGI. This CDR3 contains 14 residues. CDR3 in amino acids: CASSYSGRSNEQFF. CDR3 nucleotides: TGTGCCAGCAGTTACAGCGGGAGGTCGAATGAGCAGTTCTTC.